The entry that follows covers one TCR beta chain sequence. Its antigen is not identified. Primers: 60 Vbeta forward and 13 Jbeta reverse. Sequenced by immunoSEQ multiplex PCR; TCRdb stores in-frame clones only, minus some. Of 160,000 or so clones in the sample, 79% were seen once. This specimen belongs to a study of cytomegalovirus exposure and HLA in healthy donors. Study context: Earlier sequencing of about 179 million T cells yielded 90 million to 140 million unique TCR beta sequences. Study-wide findings and caveats: It emerged from a later analysis that several of the most significant clusters appeared to be linked to common viral pathogens. Sequencing had likely introduced a cluster of highly shared sequence variants as an artifact. Looking again later, the authors saw that most CMV-associated TCR beta chains seemed HLA-restricted.

With 6 bases clipped from V and 14 bases from J, the junction kept 7 bases outside the gene matches. The CDR3 has 11 amino acids. In germline, CDR1 is MNHEY, CDR2 SMNVEV (reference sequence). V usage is TRBV27 and J usage is TRBJ2-1; TRBD1 matches at 7 bases. Sequenced input: PBMCs. The sequence derives from a middle-aged man in good health and CMV-seronegative. The CDR3 protein is CASRSGTEKFF. In nucleotides, the CDR3 is TGTGCCAGCAGGTCCGGGACAGAAAAGTTCTTC.